Listed here are 18 T cell receptor beta chains from one sample, sequenced in a study of T cells in Graves' hyperthyroidism and ophthalmopathy. What was amplified from RNA transcripts were TCR beta CDR3 regions. TCR CDR3 regions were first amplified by RT-PCR with HTBI primers. MiXCR, run by TCRdb on the multiplex PCR reads, gives a single entry per CDR3 protein. The table has about 560,000 distinct CDR3 sequences, 16% seen once. Input material: blood. These receptors were obtained from a young woman with Graves' hyperthyroidism.

This clonotype was seen many times. The chain couples TRBV12-5 to TRBJ2-1; TRBD2 might be the D (5 bases). Deletions cut 2 bases from V and 4 bases from J, with 12 bases between. The CDR3 is 15 amino acids. Germline V lookup: CDR1 LGHNT, CDR2 FRNRAP. CDR3 residues: CASGLFSGKYNEQFF. In DNA form, the CDR3 reads TGTGCTAGTGGTTTGTTCTCCGGGAAGTACAATGAGCAGTTCTTC. Drawing the rest from reference TRBV12-5 and TRBJ2-1, the complete variable domain is DARVTQTPRHKVTEMGQEVTMRCQPILGHNTVFWYRQTMMQGLELLAYFRNRAPLDDSGMPKDRFSAEMPDATLATLKIQPSEPRDSAVYFCASGLFSGKYNEQFFGPGTRLTVL.

V gene TRBV7-6 combines with J gene TRBJ2-1; the match to TRBD2 covers 13 bases. This CDR3 has 18 amino acids. CDR1 and CDR2 from the germline V gene are SGHVS and FNYEAQ. V lost 0 bases, J lost 2 bases, and 4 bases stayed unmatched. CDR3 protein: CASSLADTSGGAYNEQFF. DNA of the CDR3: TGTGCCAGCAGCTTAGCGGATACTAGCGGGGGGGCCTACAATGAGCAGTTCTTC.

The chain combines TRBV4-2 with TRBJ2-1, with TRBD2 matching 14 bases. V shed 4 bases, J shed 4 bases, and the junction held 3 bases outside the gene matches. The CDR3 extends over 16 amino acids. CDR1 and CDR2 (germline): LGHNA, YNFKEQ. CDR3 DNA sequence: TGTGCCAGCAGCCTGGGACTAGCGGGAGAGTACAATGAGCAGTTCTTC. Amino acids: CASSLGLAGEYNEQFF.

CDR3 DNA: TGTGCCAGCAGCCCGGCGGGGGTTCCCGGCTATGGCTACACCTTC. This encodes CASSPAGVPGYGYTF. The chain couples TRBV5-4 to TRBJ1-2, with a possible D match to TRBD1 (5 bases). Per the germline V gene, CDR1 is SGHNT and CDR2 is YYREEE (reference sequence). The CDR3 loop spans 15 amino acids. Trimming left V 4 bases short and J 4 bases short, with 17 bases between.

This clonotype was found many times. J is TRBJ1-1 and V is TRBV27; 9 bases match TRBD1. Per the germline V gene, CDR1 is MNHEY and CDR2 is SMNVEV (reference sequence). CDR3 length equals 15 residues. V shed 4 bases, J shed 3 bases, and the junction held 6 bases outside the gene matches. The CDR3 spells CASSSTGGSYTEAFF. CDR3 nucleotide sequence: TGTGCCAGCAGTTCCACAGGGGGCAGTTACACTGAAGCTTTCTTT.

The chain uses TRBV30 and TRBJ2-3; D not resolved. Trimming stripped 0 bases from V and 4 bases from J, with 11 bases between. CDR1 is GTSNPN, CDR2 SVGIG, per germline (reference sequence). The length of the CDR3 is 14 residues. The CDR3 nucleotides are TGTGCCTGGAGTGTAGCCCGAAGAGCAGATACGCAGTATTTT. Its translation: CAWSVARRADTQYF.

The J gene is TRBJ2-1, the V gene TRBV7-9, with D unclear. CDR3 length: 11 residues. Trimming took off 3 bases at V and 10 bases at J, with 7 bases between the two ends. Germline CDR1 reads SEHNR; CDR2 reads FQNEAQ (reference sequence). CDR3 sequence reads: CASSFPGEQFF. CDR3 sequence (DNA): TGTGCCAGCAGCTTCCCTGGGGAGCAGTTCTTC.

The sample holds many counts of this clonotype. V usage is TRBV2 and J usage is TRBJ2-7; the D gene is possibly TRBD1 (6 bases). Germline loops: CDR1 SNHLY, CDR2 FYNNEI. The CDR3 is 15 residues long. V was trimmed by 1 base and J by 6 bases, leaving 16 bases between them. CDR3 nucleotide sequence: TGTGCCAGCAGTGAAGTTCCAGGGGCACTGGGCGAGCAGTACTTC. It yields the protein CASSEVPGALGEQYF.

This clonotype was detected many times. V is TRBV24-1 and J is TRBJ1-5; the D is unclear. Trimming took 5 bases from V and 4 from J, leaving 11 bases between them. The CDR3 has 14 residues. Germline V gene data show CDR1 as KGHDR and CDR2 as SFDVKD. The CDR3 spells CATSGSFGNQPQHF. The DNA for the CDR3 is TGTGCCACCAGTGGTTCGTTTGGGAATCAGCCCCAGCATTTT.

This clonotype was counted many times. This sequence joins TRBV20-1 and TRBJ2-1; D gene uncertain. Germline V gene data show CDR1 as DFQATT and CDR2 as SNEGSKA (reference sequence). V was pared by 1 base and J by 4 bases, with 8 bases between. The CDR3 spans 13 residues. CDR3 in DNA: TGCAGTGCTAGAGGAGTGCTATACAATGAGCAGTTCTTC. Translated: CSARGVLYNEQFF.

This chain joins TRBV25-1 and TRBJ2-5, with 9 bases fitting TRBD2. From germline, CDR1 is MGHDK and CDR2 SYGVNS. After removal of 1 base from V and 7 bases from J, the junction contained 10 bases not matched to a gene. The CDR3 has 16 residues. In nucleotides, the CDR3 is TGTGCCAGCAGTGAATTATTACTAGCGGGCGCCCGGACCCAGTACTTC. Translating gives CASSELLLAGARTQYF.

This clonotype was seen many times. In DNA, the CDR3 is TGTGCCAGCAGTTTTGGGGGGCAAAACTATGGCTACACCTTC. Encoded protein: CASSFGGQNYGYTF. The chain has TRBV12-3 or TRBV12-4 and TRBJ1-2; weak D call: TRBD1 (6 bases). CDR3 size: 14 residues. Trimming pared 3 bases from V and 2 bases from J, leaving 10 bases between.

This clonotype appeared many times. The chain combines TRBV7-2 with TRBJ2-3; D uncertain. The CDR3 covers 14 residues. Germline V gene data show CDR1 as SGHTA and CDR2 as FQGNSA. The V and J ends lost 5 bases and 2 bases respectively, with 11 bases between them. The CDR3 protein is CASSPAPFTDTQYF. In DNA form, the CDR3 reads TGTGCCAGCAGCCCCGCGCCGTTCACAGATACGCAGTATTTT.

This clonotype was observed a handful of times. The V call is TRBV29-1, the J call TRBJ2-3, with D tentatively TRBD2 (6 bases). Deletions cut 5 bases from V and 3 bases from J, with 9 bases between. The CDR3 runs to 12 residues. From germline, CDR1 is SQVTM and CDR2 ANQGSEA. The CDR3 bases are TGCAGCGTTCTGGCGGGAACAGATACGCAGTATTTT. It codes for CSVLAGTDTQYF.

This clonotype was observed many times. The chain is built from TRBV2 and TRBJ2-7, with 10 bases lining up with TRBD1. The CDR3 is made up of 15 amino acids. The germline gives CDR1 SNHLY, CDR2 FYNNEI. The ends lost 3 bases at V and 5 bases at J; junction bases unmatched: 7. The CDR3 loop is CASSESGQGRNEQYF. The CDR3 nucleotides read TGTGCCAGCAGTGAGTCGGGACAGGGGCGAAACGAGCAGTACTTC. Drawing the rest from reference TRBV2 and TRBJ2-7, the complete variable domain is EPEVTQTPSHQVTQMGQEVILRCVPISNHLYFYWYRQILGQKVEFLVSFYNNEISEKSEIFDDQFSVERPDGSNFTLKIRSTKLEDSAMYFCASSESGQGRNEQYFGPGTRLTVT.

This clonotype came up a few times. The chain has TRBV20-1 and TRBJ2-3; 15 bases align to TRBD2. This CDR3 spans 16 amino acids. The germline gives CDR1 DFQATT, CDR2 SNEGSKA (reference sequence). V shed 7 bases, J shed 0 bases, and the junction held 5 bases outside the gene matches. CDR3 coding DNA: TGCAGTGTTGGACTAGCGGGGGGGACTAGCACAGATACGCAGTATTTT. Protein sequence: CSVGLAGGTSTDTQYF.

This clonotype has at least ten counts. The chain carries TRBV12-3 or TRBV12-4 and TRBJ1-5; 9 bases align to TRBD1. The CDR3 runs 17 residues. V was pared by 1 base and J by 7 bases, with 11 bases of the junction left unmatched. The CDR3 nucleotides are TGTGCCAGCAGTTTAGGTAGGGTCCGGGACAGGGACCAGCCCCAGCATTTT. As protein: CASSLGRVRDRDQPQHF.

In this sample, this clonotype turned up many times. This chain connects TRBV28 to TRBJ2-7; 11 bases agree with TRBD2. The CDR3 has 15 amino acids. Germline values: CDR1 MDHEN, CDR2 SYDVKM. V trimming: 6 bases; J trimming: 3 bases; junction bases outside the gene matches: 7. The CDR3, as DNA: TGTGCCAGCAGCTTTAGCGGGAGGGCTGGCTACGAGCAGTACTTC. It encodes CASSFSGRAGYEQYF.